This T cell receptor (beta chain) was identified during a study of metastatic and nonmetastatic thyroid tumors. Overall study: Thyroid patients, malignant and benign, had repertoires compared across blood and tumor or nodule tissue.

TCRdb reprocessed the PCR reads using MiXCR. Here the sample spans approximately 23,000 clones, about 21% being singletons. Germline V lookup: CDR1 KGHSH, CDR2 LQKENI. The CDR3 covers 14 residues. With 4 bases removed from V and 0 bases from J, the gap between germline ends came to 7 bases. No treatment had been given to any patient before thyroid surgery. This chain joins TRBV18 and TRBJ1-5; D gene ambiguous. The receptor was derived from a male donor with papillary thyroid cancer or a benign thyroid nodule (not recorded which). Some clones in this sample may be carry-over from other donors' samples. The source material was blood. CDR3 sequence: CASSHGVSNQPQHF. In DNA form, the CDR3 reads TGTGCCAGCTCACATGGGGTTAGCAATCAGCCCCAGCATTTT.